Each of the 8 T cell receptor beta chains below was sequenced from the same sample in a study of neoadjuvant anti-PD-1 for oral cavity cancer. This sample's time point: after neoadjuvant nivolumab, at surgical resection. Data came from immunoSEQ multiplex PCR; TCRdb stores just in-frame clones and leaves some out. The sample consists of tens of thousands of clones, around a quarter of them appearing once. The sample was tumor tissue, taken after nivolumab (anti-PD-1) treatment. The source is a person aged 35-79 years with oral cavity squamous cell carcinoma.

In its sample, this clone was seen once. The rearrangement joins TRBV7-9 to TRBJ1-2, with no clear D. The germline V gene has CDR1 SEHNR and CDR2 FQNEAQ (reference sequence). V dropped 2 bases and J dropped 0 bases, with 10 bases sitting between them. The CDR3 has 15 amino acids. The DNA for the CDR3 is TGTGCCAGCAGCTTATCAGCCGGGGCTAACTATGGCTACACCTTC. As protein: CASSLSAGANYGYTF.

The V gene is TRBV15, the J gene TRBJ2-1, with a possible D match to TRBD1 (8 bases). Trimming pared 4 bases from V and 4 bases from J, leaving 14 bases between. CDR3 length: 15 amino acids. Germline V gene data show CDR1 as LNHNV and CDR2 as YYDKDF (reference sequence). The CDR3 spells CATSTNRGGYNEQFF. The CDR3 coding sequence is TGTGCCACCAGCACAAACAGGGGGGGGTACAATGAGCAGTTCTTC.

V usage is TRBV5-5 and J usage is TRBJ2-3, with 11 bases matching TRBD1. The CDR3 spans 16 residues. Looked up from germline, CDR1 is SGHKS and CDR2 is YYEKEE (reference sequence). J gave up 0 bases and V 4 bases, and 4 bases lay outside the gene matches. CDR3 nucleotide sequence: TGTGCCAGCAGCGCGGGGGACAGGGGGAGCACAGATACGCAGTATTTT. As protein: CASSAGDRGSTDTQYF.

V usage is TRBV5-5 and J usage is TRBJ2-2; D remains unclear. Germline lookup yields CDR1 SGHKS and CDR2 YYEKEE (reference sequence). V lost 4 bases, J lost 2 bases, and 6 bases lay in between. The CDR3 is 13 residues long. The CDR3 loop reads CASSPSNTGELFF. Written as DNA, the CDR3 is TGTGCCAGCAGCCCATCTAACACCGGGGAGCTGTTTTTT.

This clone was seen only a few times. The chain carries TRBV29-1 and TRBJ2-7, with unresolved D. Trimming stripped 0 bases from V and 2 bases from J, with 8 bases between. Germline assignment: CDR1 SQVTM and CDR2 ANQGSEA. The CDR3 extends over 13 amino acids. This CDR3 is CSVEEVSTYEQYF. CDR3 nucleotides: TGCAGCGTTGAAGAGGTCAGTACCTACGAGCAGTACTTC.

This clone was observed a handful of times. The V gene is TRBV18, the J gene TRBJ1-5; D possibly corresponds to TRBD1 (6 bases). The CDR3 sequence is 15 residues long. The germline CDR1 and CDR2 sequences are KGHSH and LQKENI. Trimming pared 5 bases from V and 2 bases from J, leaving 13 bases between. CDR3 DNA: TGTGCCAGCTCAGCCGGGACACGAGGCAATCAGCCCCAGCATTTT. Its protein is CASSAGTRGNQPQHF.

The chain recombines TRBV19 with TRBJ2-2; D is possibly TRBD2 (6 bases). CDR1 is LNHDA, CDR2 SQIVND, per germline (reference sequence). This CDR3 has 15 residues. V was shortened by 6 bases and J by 0 bases, with 11 bases between the two germline ends. The CDR3 sequence is CASRNGGTNTGELFF. The CDR3 DNA sequence: TGTGCCAGTAGGAATGGCGGGACGAACACCGGGGAGCTGTTTTTT.

This clone was found a few times. The gene calls are TRBV5-1 and TRBJ2-2, with TRBD1 matching over 9 bases. The CDR3 is 15 residues long. Germline CDR1 and CDR2: SGHRS and YFSETQ. J lost 5 bases, V lost 4 bases, and 6 bases had no gene match. CDR3 sequence reads: CASSPGQGRTGELFF. The CDR3 DNA reads as TGCGCCAGCAGCCCGGGACAGGGTCGTACCGGGGAGCTGTTTTTT.